Sequencing of this TCR beta chain was carried out in a study of CD8 T cells in ankylosing spondylitis. General observations from the study: Matched synovial fluid from ankylosing spondylitis patients was reported to be enriched for disease-linked clones. Disease-linked clones had a CD8+ phenotype and relatively low frequency in peripheral blood. Reactive arthritis synovial fluid and blood previously showed some of these motif variants.

At least ten counts were recorded for this clonotype. The antigen remains unidentified. Library preparation for TCR beta used quantitative 5'-RACE with molecular barcodes. TCRdb recomputed calls from the 5' RACE reads with MiXCR, one row per CDR3 protein. This sample has 180,000 or so distinct CDR3 sequences, with roughly 10% found just once. This CDR3 comprises 13 residues. V lost 2 bases to trimming and J lost 8 bases, with 12 bases between them. This TCR derives from a male donor with ankylosing spondylitis or in good health (not recorded which). This chain uses TRBV12-3 or TRBV12-4 with TRBJ1-2; no definite D call. The sequenced material came from blood, either unsorted or a sorted T cell fraction (not recorded which). CDR3 sequence (DNA): TGTGCCAGCAGTTTATCAGAGACGAGAGGCTACACCTTC. Residues: CASSLSETRGYTF.